This T cell receptor (beta chain) emerged from a study of T cells in women clearing cervical HPV infection. Study background: Cases' blood sampling followed lesion detection by median about 150 days (90 to 200). Findings and caveats of the study: Timing of associations relative to infection is unclear; T-cell subsets were not isolated.

Genomic DNA, averaging roughly 1,200 ng per sample, yielded TCR beta CDR3 via immunoSEQ. Profiling relied on immunoSEQ multiplex PCR, and the TCRdb table lists in-frame clones only, not all of them. The table lists about 27,000 clones. In the case of this clone: The antigen remains undetermined. The read ends 3 residues before the CDR3 terminus; that terminus is restored from the germline J gene.

MY09/MY11 PCR detected cervical HPV DNA; dot-blot assigned genotypes. Trimming shortened V by 10 bases and J by 5 bases, and 11 bases separated the two germline ends. This CDR3 comprises 11 residues. The chain links TRBV12-3 or TRBV12-4 to TRBJ1-2, with D tentatively TRBD1 (6 bases). The receptor was derived from a woman aged 18-70 years with a cervical HPV16 infection that either progressed to CIN3+ or cleared (not recorded which). Sequencing was carried out using blood buffy coat. This chain's CDR3 is CATGTPYGYTF. The sequenced CDR3 bases are TGTGCCACCGGGACACCGTATGGC.